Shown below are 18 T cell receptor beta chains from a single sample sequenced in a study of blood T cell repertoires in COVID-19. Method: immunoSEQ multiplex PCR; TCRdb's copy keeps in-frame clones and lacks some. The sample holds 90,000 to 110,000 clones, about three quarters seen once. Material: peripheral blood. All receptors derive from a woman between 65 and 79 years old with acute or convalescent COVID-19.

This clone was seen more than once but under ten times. DNA of the CDR3: TGTGCCAGCAGCTTAAGCCGGGGGGGGTTTAGGACCGGGGAGCTGTTTTTT. This encodes CASSLSRGGFRTGELFF. The chain employs TRBV11-2 and TRBJ2-2, with 8 bases matching TRBD2. The CDR3 contains 17 residues. The V segment lost 2 bases and the J segment 5 bases; nucleotides outside the gene matches: 10. CDR1 is SGHAT, CDR2 FQNNGV, per germline.

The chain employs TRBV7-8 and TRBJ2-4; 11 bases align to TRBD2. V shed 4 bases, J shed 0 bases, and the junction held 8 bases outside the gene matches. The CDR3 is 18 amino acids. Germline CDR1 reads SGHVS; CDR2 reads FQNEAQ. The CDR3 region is CASSSGTSGSLAKNIQYF. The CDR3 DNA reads TGTGCCAGCAGCTCCGGGACTAGCGGATCTCTAGCCAAAAACATTCAGTACTTC.

The CDR3 sequence: CASSPYVSYEQYF. The DNA of the CDR3 is TGCGCCAGCAGCCCCTACGTTAGCTACGAGCAGTACTTC. The chain couples TRBV5-1 to TRBJ2-7; D not certain. CDR1 and CDR2 (germline): SGHRS, YFSETQ. The V gene lost 4 bases and the J gene lost 3 bases, with 11 bases spanning the gap. The CDR3 runs 13 residues.

CDR3 region: CASSLSRNPYEQYF. CDR3 sequence (DNA): TGTGCCAGCAGTTTATCGAGGAACCCCTACGAGCAGTACTTC. This chain joins TRBV28 and TRBJ2-7; no reliable D call. The CDR3 covers 14 residues. Germline-derived CDR1 and CDR2 are MDHEN and SYDVKM. Trimming left V 1 base short and J 2 bases short, with 9 bases between.

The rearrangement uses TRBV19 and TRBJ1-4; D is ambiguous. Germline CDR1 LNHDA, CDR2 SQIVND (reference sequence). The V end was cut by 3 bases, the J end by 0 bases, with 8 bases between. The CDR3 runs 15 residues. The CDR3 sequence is CASSIHKATNEKLFF. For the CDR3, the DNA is TGTGCCAGTAGTATTCACAAAGCAACTAATGAAAAACTGTTTTTT. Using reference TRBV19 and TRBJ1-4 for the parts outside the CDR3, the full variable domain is DGGITQSPKYLFRKEGQNVTLSCEQNLNHDAMYWYRQDPGQGLRLIYYSQIVNDFQKGDIAEGYSVSREKKESFPLTVTSAQKNPTAFYLCASSIHKATNEKLFFGSGTQLSVL.

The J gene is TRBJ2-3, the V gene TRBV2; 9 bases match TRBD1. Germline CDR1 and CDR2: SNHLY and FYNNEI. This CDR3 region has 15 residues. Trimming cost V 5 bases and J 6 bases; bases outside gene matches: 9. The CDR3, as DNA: TGTGCCAGCAGTCCCGGAGGACAGGGGACGGATACGCAGTATTTT. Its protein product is CASSPGGQGTDTQYF. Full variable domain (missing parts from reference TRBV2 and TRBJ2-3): EPEVTQTPSHQVTQMGQEVILRCVPISNHLYFYWYRQILGQKVEFLVSFYNNEISEKSEIFDDQFSVERPDGSNFTLKIRSTKLEDSAMYFCASSPGGQGTDTQYFGPGTRLTVL.

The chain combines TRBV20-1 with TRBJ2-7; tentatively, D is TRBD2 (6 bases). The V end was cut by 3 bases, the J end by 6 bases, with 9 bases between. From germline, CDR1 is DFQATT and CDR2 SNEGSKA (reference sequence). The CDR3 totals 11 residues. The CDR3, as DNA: TGCAGTGCTAGCGGGGGTGGCGAGCAGTACTTC. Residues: CSASGGGEQYF.

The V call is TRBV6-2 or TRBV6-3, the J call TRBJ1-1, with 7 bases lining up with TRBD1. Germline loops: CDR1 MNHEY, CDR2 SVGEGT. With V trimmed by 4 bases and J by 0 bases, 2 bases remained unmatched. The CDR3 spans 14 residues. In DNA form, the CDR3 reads TGTGCCAGCAGTTTGGGACAGCTGAACACTGAAGCTTTCTTT. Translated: CASSLGQLNTEAFF.

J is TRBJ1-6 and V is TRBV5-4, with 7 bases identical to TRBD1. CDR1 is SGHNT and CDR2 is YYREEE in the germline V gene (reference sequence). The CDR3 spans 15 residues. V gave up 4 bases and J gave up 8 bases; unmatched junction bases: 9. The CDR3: CASSPLGQKDSPLHF. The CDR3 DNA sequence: TGTGCCAGCAGCCCTCTGGGACAGAAGGATTCACCCCTCCACTTT.

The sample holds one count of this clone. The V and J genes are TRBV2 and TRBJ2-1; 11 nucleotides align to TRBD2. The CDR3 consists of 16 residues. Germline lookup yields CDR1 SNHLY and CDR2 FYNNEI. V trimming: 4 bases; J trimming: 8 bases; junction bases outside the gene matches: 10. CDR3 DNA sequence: TGTGCCAGCAGTGCTACTAGCGGGGGCTTGAGGGATGAGCAGTTCTTC. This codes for CASSATSGGLRDEQFF.

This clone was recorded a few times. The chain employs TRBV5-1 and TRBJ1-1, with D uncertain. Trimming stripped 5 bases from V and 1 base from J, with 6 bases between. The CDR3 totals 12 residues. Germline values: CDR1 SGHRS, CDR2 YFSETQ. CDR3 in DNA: TGCGCCAGCAGGGCGGGGAACACTGAAGCTTTCTTT. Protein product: CASRAGNTEAFF.

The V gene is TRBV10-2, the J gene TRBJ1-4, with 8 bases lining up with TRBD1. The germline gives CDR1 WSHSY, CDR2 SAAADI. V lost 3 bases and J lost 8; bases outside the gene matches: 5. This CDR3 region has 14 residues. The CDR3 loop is CASSDGQGREKLFF. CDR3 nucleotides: TGCGCCAGCAGTGATGGACAGGGACGGGAAAAACTGTTTTTT.

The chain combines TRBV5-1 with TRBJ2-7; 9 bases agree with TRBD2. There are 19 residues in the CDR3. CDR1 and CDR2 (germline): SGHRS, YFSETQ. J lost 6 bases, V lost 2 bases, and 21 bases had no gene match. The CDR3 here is CASSFTSGTSWGKSSEQYF. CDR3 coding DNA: TGCGCCAGCAGCTTTACTTCCGGGACTAGCTGGGGAAAGAGCAGCGAGCAGTACTTC.

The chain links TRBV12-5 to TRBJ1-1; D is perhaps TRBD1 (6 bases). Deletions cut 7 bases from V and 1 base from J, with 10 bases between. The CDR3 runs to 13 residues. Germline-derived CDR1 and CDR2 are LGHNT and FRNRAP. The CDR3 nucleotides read TGTGCTAGTGCCCGGACAGCGAACACTGAAGCTTTCTTT. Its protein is CASARTANTEAFF.

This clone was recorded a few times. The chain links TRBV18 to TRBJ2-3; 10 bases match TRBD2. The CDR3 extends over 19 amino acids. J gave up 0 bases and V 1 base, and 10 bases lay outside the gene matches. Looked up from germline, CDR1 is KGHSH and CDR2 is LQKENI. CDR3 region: CASSPLSLAGDASTDTQYF. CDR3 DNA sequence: TGTGCCAGCTCACCACTGTCCCTAGCGGGGGACGCTAGCACAGATACGCAGTATTTT.

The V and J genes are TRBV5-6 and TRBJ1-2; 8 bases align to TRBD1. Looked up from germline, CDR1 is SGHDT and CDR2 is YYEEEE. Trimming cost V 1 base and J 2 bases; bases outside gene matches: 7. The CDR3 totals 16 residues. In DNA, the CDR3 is TGTGCCAGCAGCTTGAATCAGGGGGCCATGAACTATGGCTACACCTTC. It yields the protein CASSLNQGAMNYGYTF.

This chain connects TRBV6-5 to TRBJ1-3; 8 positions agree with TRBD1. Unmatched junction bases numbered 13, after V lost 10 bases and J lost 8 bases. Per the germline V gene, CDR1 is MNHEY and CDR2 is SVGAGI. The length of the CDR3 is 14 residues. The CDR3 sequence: CATRYGTGEYTIYF. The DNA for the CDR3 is TGTGCCACTAGATACGGGACAGGAGAATACACCATATATTTT.

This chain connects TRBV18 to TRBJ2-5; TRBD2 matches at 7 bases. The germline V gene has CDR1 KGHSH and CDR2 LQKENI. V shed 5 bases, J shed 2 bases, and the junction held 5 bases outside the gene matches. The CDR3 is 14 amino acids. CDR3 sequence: CASSATGGQETQYF. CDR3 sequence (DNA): TGTGCCAGCTCAGCCACGGGGGGACAAGAGACCCAGTACTTC.